Following are 23 T cell receptor beta chains from one sample sequenced in a study of blood T cells in healthy people across ages. A second PCR, run for about 7 to 11 cycles, used a sample-barcoded 5' primer plus a J-beta primer mix. Using its own MiXCR run on the 5' RACE reads, TCRdb lists one record per CDR3 protein. This sample carries hundreds of thousands of distinct CDR3 sequences, about 48% of them seen once, and the ten largest clones take 13%. Sequenced sample: blood. These receptors all come from a man aged 30 to 45 in good health.

This chain uses TRBV3-1 with TRBJ1-5; D unclear. Germline CDR1 LGHDT, CDR2 YNNKEL (reference sequence). Trimming cost V 2 bases and J 2 bases, with 10 bases left between them. The CDR3 has 15 amino acids. DNA for the CDR3: TGTGCCAGCAGCCAATGGGATCAGGGCAATCAGCCCCAGCATTTT. It translates to CASSQWDQGNQPQHF.

The chain employs TRBV7-9 and TRBJ1-6, with D uncertain. Trimming shortened V by 5 bases and J by 8 bases, and 19 bases separated the two germline ends. The germline V gene encodes CDR1 SEHNR and CDR2 FQNEAQ (reference sequence). The CDR3 extends over 16 amino acids. The CDR3 spells CASSPQITQQYSPLHF. In nucleotides, the CDR3 is TGTGCCAGCAGCCCTCAAATCACCCAACAATATTCACCCCTCCACTTT.

The CDR3 DNA sequence: TGTGCCAGCAGTTTACATAGCGGGGGATCCCCCTACGAGCAGTACTTC. It is translated as CASSLHSGGSPYEQYF. The chain joins TRBV12-3 or TRBV12-4 to TRBJ2-7; 9 bases are a match to TRBD2. The CDR3 runs 16 residues. Germline trimming cut 2 bases from V and 2 bases from J; bases unmatched to any gene: 7.

The chain couples TRBV12-3 or TRBV12-4 to TRBJ2-1; possible D gene TRBD1, 6 bases. The germline V and J ends were trimmed by 10 bases and 6 bases, with 13 bases remaining between them. This CDR3 is built from 12 residues. The CDR3 DNA sequence: TGTGCCAACAGGGCGCTGACCAATGAGCAGTTCTTC. Its protein is CANRALTNEQFF.

This clonotype was recorded once. The genes are TRBV18 and TRBJ2-5; D call uncertain. This CDR3 region has 11 residues. Trimming removed 9 bases from V and 5 bases from J, with 10 bases in between. The germline gives CDR1 KGHSH, CDR2 LQKENI. The CDR3: CASYSGETQYF. Written as DNA, the CDR3 is TGTGCCAGTTACTCCGGGGAGACCCAGTACTTC.

This chain uses TRBV6-5 with TRBJ2-1; a weak D match, TRBD2 (5 bases). V shed 4 bases and J shed 8 bases, with 9 bases lying between them. Germline assignment: CDR1 MNHEY and CDR2 SVGAGI. The CDR3 has 12 residues. CDR3 residues: CASSSTGYEQFF. Written as DNA, the CDR3 is TGTGCCAGCAGTTCTACGGGGTATGAGCAGTTCTTC.

The table lists this clonotype with a few counts. The chain couples TRBV11-1 to TRBJ1-5; D perhaps matches TRBD1 (5 bases). The CDR3 spans 15 residues. V lost 4 bases, J lost 4 bases, and 14 bases lay in between. Germline lookup yields CDR1 SGHAT and CDR2 FQDESV (reference sequence). The CDR3 protein is CASSSRGDLNQPQHF. DNA of the CDR3: TGTGCCAGCAGCTCTCGGGGGGACCTTAATCAGCCCCAGCATTTT.

This clonotype occurred a few times. This rearrangement joins TRBV29-1 to TRBJ2-5; the match to TRBD2 covers 14 bases. The germline CDR1 and CDR2 sequences are SQVTM and ANQGSEA. The CDR3 has 14 residues. Trimming at V came to 6 bases and at J to 4 bases, leaving 4 bases not matched to a gene. The CDR3 protein is CSVDGTSGRETQYF. CDR3 nucleotide sequence: TGCAGCGTCGACGGGACTAGCGGGAGAGAGACCCAGTACTTC.

V and J are TRBV20-1 and TRBJ1-5, with D tentatively TRBD1 (6 bases). The V end was cut by 5 bases, the J end by 1 base, with 24 bases between. Germline loops: CDR1 DFQATT, CDR2 SNEGSKA (reference sequence). This CDR3 spans 18 amino acids. CDR3 in amino acids: CSAQRARSQGYSNQPQHF. CDR3 DNA sequence: TGCAGTGCTCAAAGAGCCCGGAGCCAGGGGTACAGCAATCAGCCCCAGCATTTT.

This clonotype has just a few counts. J is TRBJ2-7 and V is TRBV7-2; unclear D gene. In germline, CDR1 is SGHTA, CDR2 FQGNSA. V lost 0 bases and J 5 bases, leaving 11 bases between the germline ends. This CDR3 has 14 residues. In DNA form, the CDR3 reads TGTGCCAGCAGCTTAGCGCAGGTACTCCACGAGCAGTACTTC. Its translation: CASSLAQVLHEQYF.

In regard to this clonotype: This sequence may be a read error, since a much larger clone differs from it by one base. V is TRBV2 and J is TRBJ2-5; no firm D call. Trimming cost V 7 bases and J 5 bases, with 17 bases left between them. CDR3 size: 14 residues. Germline CDR1 is SNHLY and CDR2 is FYNNEI. The CDR3 DNA reads TGTGCCAGCACCCAGGACCTTCACCCGGAGACCCAGTACTTC. Its protein product is CASTQDLHPETQYF.

The chain uses TRBV20-1 and TRBJ2-5; the match to TRBD2 covers 10 bases. This CDR3 comprises 14 residues. Looked up from germline, CDR1 is DFQATT and CDR2 is SNEGSKA (reference sequence). The trim removed 7 bases at V and 5 bases at J, leaving 10 bases unmatched. The CDR3 region has the DNA TGCAGTGTAGTGGTAGCGGGGGGAGGCGAGACCCAGTACTTC. Amino acid sequence: CSVVVAGGGETQYF.

About this clonotype: A much more abundant neighbour one base away suggests this may be a read error. The chain combines TRBV28 with TRBJ2-1, with D possibly being TRBD1 or TRBD2 (5 bases each). Trimming shortened V by 7 bases and J by 9 bases, and 19 bases separated the two germline ends. Germline V gives CDR1 MDHEN, CDR2 SYDVKM. The CDR3 extends over 14 amino acids. The CDR3 loop reads CASTPGTSGGEQFF. CDR3 sequence (DNA): TGTGCCAGCACTCCCGGGACGTCGGGCGGTGAGCAGTTCTTC.

The chain couples TRBV4-1 to TRBJ1-1; D call uncertain. CDR1 is MGHRA and CDR2 is YSYEKL in the germline V gene. The ends were cut back, 1 base at V and 4 bases at J, with 19 bases in the middle. The CDR3 runs to 17 residues. The DNA for the CDR3 is TGCGCCAGCAGCCAAGGCTCAGGTAGGGAGTCAAGCACTGAAGCTTTCTTT. This encodes CASSQGSGRESSTEAFF.

The V call is TRBV3-1, the J call TRBJ2-1; D is unclear. In germline, CDR1 is LGHDT, CDR2 YNNKEL (reference sequence). V shed 0 bases and J shed 9 bases, with 6 bases lying between them. This CDR3 contains 12 residues. The CDR3 nucleotides are TGTGCCAGCAGCCAAGAAGGCCTTGAGCAGTTCTTC. Its protein is CASSQEGLEQFF.

The gene calls are TRBV7-8 and TRBJ2-4; unclear D gene. Germline V gives CDR1 SGHVS, CDR2 FQNEAQ. This CDR3 region has 16 residues. V was cut by 5 bases and J by 0 bases, with 14 bases left in between. CDR3 amino acids: CASSPPPTLAKNIQYF. The CDR3 DNA is TGTGCCAGCAGCCCCCCTCCCACTTTAGCCAAAAACATTCAGTACTTC.

The rearrangement links TRBV28 to TRBJ2-7, with 7 bases lining up with TRBD2. Near its end, the DNA agrees better with TRBJ2-5, so the J call may be wrong. Germline V gene data show CDR1 as MDHEN and CDR2 as SYDVKM. This CDR3 has 19 residues. The CDR3 sequence: CASTRGGSGSPIARETQYF. The CDR3 coding sequence is TGTGCCAGCACCCGAGGAGGTAGCGGGTCGCCGATTGCCAGGGAGACCCAGTACTTC.

The rearrangement joins TRBV29-1 to TRBJ1-1, with 8 bases identical to TRBD1. The CDR3 totals 12 residues. V dropped 6 bases and J dropped 8; count of bases not matched to a gene: 8. The germline gives CDR1 SQVTM, CDR2 ANQGSEA. The CDR3 protein is CSVDRDEEEAFF. The CDR3 DNA is TGCAGCGTGGACAGGGACGAAGAAGAAGCTTTCTTT.

J is TRBJ2-1 and V is TRBV11-3; 13 nucleotides match TRBD2. The length of the CDR3 is 15 residues. The junction had 8 bases not matched to a gene; V was cut back by 6 bases and J by 9 bases. Per the germline V gene, CDR1 is SGHNT and CDR2 is YENEEA. CDR3 nucleotide sequence: TGTGCCAGCAGTCCCACTAGCGGGGGGGCCATTGAGCAGTTCTTC. Protein sequence: CASSPTSGGAIEQFF.

The V and J genes are TRBV4-2 and TRBJ2-7, with 9 bases matching TRBD2. The DNA end favors TRBJ2-5, so the J call may be wrong. Germline assignment: CDR1 LGHNA and CDR2 YNFKEQ. This CDR3 is built from 16 residues. CDR3 in amino acids: CASSQENSGGWETQYF. CDR3 DNA sequence: TGTGCCAGCAGCCAAGAGAATAGCGGGGGCTGGGAGACCCAGTACTTC.

This clonotype was recorded a few times. The chain uses TRBV30 and TRBJ2-7; TRBD1 matches 9 bases. Germline CDR1 GTSNPN, CDR2 SVGIG (reference sequence). V gave up 8 bases and J gave up 5 bases; unmatched junction bases: 4. The CDR3 has 11 residues. The CDR3 sequence is CAGQGPHEQYF. The DNA for the CDR3 is TGTGCCGGACAGGGGCCACACGAGCAGTACTTC. The complete variable domain, with remaining parts taken from reference TRBV30 and TRBJ2-7, reads SQTIHQWPATLVQPVGSPLSLECTVEGTSNPNLYWYRQAAGRGLQLLFYSVGIGQISSEVPQNLSASRPQDRQFILSSKKLLLSDSGFYLCAGQGPHEQYFGPGTRLTVT.

The rearrangement uses TRBV7-3 and TRBJ2-7; 9 bases map to TRBD1. J gave up 6 bases and V 3 bases, and 6 bases lay outside the gene matches. Germline V lookup: CDR1 SGHTA, CDR2 FQGTGA. The CDR3 runs 14 residues. Here the CDR3 DNA reads TGTGCCAGCAGCTTGCAACAGGGGGCCGCCGAGCAGTACTTC. It encodes CASSLQQGAAEQYF. The full variable domain, rest sourced from reference TRBV7-3 and TRBJ2-7, is GAGVSQTPSNKVTEKGKYVELRCDPISGHTALYWYRQSLGQGPEFLIYFQGTGAADDSGLPNDRFFAVRPEGSVSTLKIQRTERGDSAVYLCASSLQQGAAEQYFGPGTRLTVT.

The CDR3 coding sequence is TGTGCCAGCAGCTTTTCCGGGACTAGCGGGCCTAACGGCGGGGAGCTGTTTTTT. It encodes CASSFSGTSGPNGGELFF. The rearrangement links TRBV7-2 to TRBJ2-2; 12 nucleotides align to TRBD2. V lost 3 bases to trimming and J lost 7 bases; unmatched junction nucleotides: 12. The length of the CDR3 is 18 residues. Looked up from germline, CDR1 is SGHTA and CDR2 is FQGNSA.